This TCR beta chain was observed in a study of beta chain features in type 1 diabetes. Study outcomes and limitations: For Type 1 diabetes patients, all four CD4+ subsets carried TCRB CDR3s that were moderately but significantly shorter. It was possible that PCR favored shorter templates, equally so in patients and controls. In the patient group, naive, central memory and Treg TCRB repertoires seemed more alike than in the healthy donor group.

The CDR3 covers 14 residues. Germline V gives CDR1 MNHEY, CDR2 SMNVEV (reference sequence). Trimming stripped 6 bases from V and 2 bases from J, with 12 bases between. The authors sorted CD4+ naive, central memory, regulatory and stem cell-like memory cells via CD45RO/CCR7/CD25/CD127/CD95/CD27. Since all of the isolated RNA was reverse transcribed, expressed TCRB transcripts were what got sequenced. Assay: immunoSEQ multiplex PCR; the TCRdb copy retains only in-frame clones and omits some. The data contain about 650,000 clones, around 12% of them singletons. A few counts support this clone. Its antigen is not identified.

This TCR was sampled from a young man with type 1 diabetes. Sequencing was performed on naive CD4+ T cells from blood. V is TRBV27 and J is TRBJ2-3, with D maybe TRBD2 (5 bases). The CDR3 here is CASRIVRDTDTQYF. CDR3 DNA: TGTGCCAGCAGGATAGTGAGGGACACAGATACGCAGTATTTT.